The entry below gives a single T cell receptor beta chain sequence along with its context. Its cognate antigen is unknown. The data were taken from a study of blood T cells in healthy people across ages. Across the whole study: There was about one barcoded beta molecule captured by template switching per two T cells. Study-wide findings and caveats: Expanded clonotype shifts may have been confounded, as the donors had an unknown CMV status.

Extraction yielded at least 5.5 micrograms of total RNA per sample. This CDR3 comprises 13 residues. Trimming cost V 1 base and J 3 bases, with 7 bases left between them. Germline V gene sequence: CDR1 SGHDT, CDR2 YYEEEE. The use of a sample-barcoded 5' primer and a J-beta primer mix characterized a second PCR of about 6 to 12 cycles. The yield of each sample was at least 2.5 million CDR3-containing paired-end reads. TCRdb reprocessed the 5' RACE reads via MiXCR and lists one record per CDR3 protein. The sample lists approximately 690,000 distinct CDR3 sequences; over 40% were seen once. Sequenced input: blood. This clonotype originated in an elderly man in good health. This chain joins TRBV5-6 and TRBJ2-5; D not resolved. The CDR3 nucleotides are TGTGCCAGCAGCTTGTACGGAGAAGAGACCCAGTACTTC. Translated, it gives CASSLYGEETQYF.